A single sample gave rise to the 8 T cell receptor beta chains below, sequenced in a study of blood T cell repertoires in COVID-19. Assay used: immunoSEQ multiplex PCR; TCRdb lists only in-frame clones, some missing. The sample consists of more than 200,000 clones, over 80% of them appearing once. The sequenced sample was peripheral blood. The source of these receptors is an older woman with active or convalescent COVID-19.

The V and J genes are TRBV5-1 and TRBJ2-1, with TRBD2 matching 14 bases. This CDR3 has 14 amino acids. Germline CDR1 and CDR2: SGHRS and YFSETQ. V gave up 4 bases and J gave up 8 bases; unmatched junction bases: 2. The CDR3 spells CASSRGLAGDEQFF. In nucleotides, the CDR3 is TGCGCCAGCAGCCGGGGACTAGCGGGAGATGAGCAGTTCTTC.

V is TRBV5-1 and J is TRBJ1-1, with D unclear. V was trimmed by 2 bases and J by 1 base, leaving 12 bases between them. The CDR3 covers 15 residues. Germline-derived CDR1 and CDR2 are SGHRS and YFSETQ. This chain's CDR3 is CASSFSTPPNTEAFF. The CDR3 DNA reads TGCGCCAGCAGCTTTTCCACTCCCCCGAACACTGAAGCTTTCTTT.

The chain joins TRBV2 to TRBJ2-3, with D possibly being TRBD1 (5 bases). V lost 4 bases to trimming and J lost 4 bases, with 15 bases between them. Germline V gene lookup returns CDR1 SNHLY and CDR2 FYNNEI. This CDR3 contains 15 residues. The CDR3 sequence is CASSGRTFTSDTQYF. In DNA form, the CDR3 reads TGTGCCAGCAGTGGAAGGACATTTACTTCAGATACGCAGTATTTT.

This chain uses TRBV7-9 with TRBJ2-7; perhaps TRBD1 as D (5 bases). CDR1 and CDR2 (germline): SEHNR, FQNEAQ (reference sequence). The CDR3 consists of 15 residues. V lost 0 bases to trimming and J lost 2 bases, with 11 bases between them. The CDR3 spells CASSLADIGAYEQYF. Here the CDR3 DNA reads TGTGCCAGCAGCTTAGCGGACATTGGGGCCTACGAGCAGTACTTC.

This chain links TRBV9 with TRBJ2-2; D is perhaps TRBD1 (6 bases). Germline-derived CDR1 and CDR2 are SGDLS and YYNGEE. The V end was cut by 6 bases, the J end by 3 bases, with 18 bases between. The CDR3 consists of 16 residues. The CDR3 coding sequence is TGTGCCAGCACTCCCCACGCAGGGGAATACACCGGGGAGCTGTTTTTT. As protein: CASTPHAGEYTGELFF.

The chain employs TRBV7-9 and TRBJ2-7; 8 bases are a match to TRBD1. Germline V CDR1 and CDR2: SEHNR, FQNEAQ (reference sequence). The V and J ends lost 5 bases and 9 bases, in that order; junction bases with no gene match: 6. CDR3 size: 12 residues. CDR3 residues: CASSIGQGVQYF. The CDR3 DNA is TGTGCCAGCAGCATCGGACAGGGAGTGCAGTACTTC. Using reference TRBV7-9 and TRBJ2-7 for the parts outside the CDR3, the full variable domain is DTGVSQNPRHKITKRGQNVTFRCDPISEHNRLYWYRQTLGQGPEFLTYFQNEAQLEKSRLLSDRFSAERPKGSFSTLEIQRTEQGDSAMYLCASSIGQGVQYFGPGTRLTVT.

V and J are TRBV7-2 and TRBJ2-3, with 13 nucleotides matching TRBD2. The CDR3 length is 18 residues. The trim removed 5 bases at V and 1 base at J, leaving 9 bases unmatched. Per germline, CDR1 SGHTA and CDR2 FQGNSA. CDR3 bases: TGTGCCAGCAGCCCTTCCGGGACTAGCGGGGTCCGCACAGATACGCAGTATTTT. Translated: CASSPSGTSGVRTDTQYF.

J is TRBJ1-1 and V is TRBV5-1; 7 positions match TRBD1. CDR1 SGHRS and CDR2 YFSETQ come from the germline V gene. The junction had 3 bases not matched to a gene; V was cut back by 5 bases and J by 2 bases. The CDR3 runs 13 residues. The CDR3, as DNA: TGCGCCAGCAGGGGACAGATAAACACTGAAGCTTTCTTT. This encodes CASRGQINTEAFF.